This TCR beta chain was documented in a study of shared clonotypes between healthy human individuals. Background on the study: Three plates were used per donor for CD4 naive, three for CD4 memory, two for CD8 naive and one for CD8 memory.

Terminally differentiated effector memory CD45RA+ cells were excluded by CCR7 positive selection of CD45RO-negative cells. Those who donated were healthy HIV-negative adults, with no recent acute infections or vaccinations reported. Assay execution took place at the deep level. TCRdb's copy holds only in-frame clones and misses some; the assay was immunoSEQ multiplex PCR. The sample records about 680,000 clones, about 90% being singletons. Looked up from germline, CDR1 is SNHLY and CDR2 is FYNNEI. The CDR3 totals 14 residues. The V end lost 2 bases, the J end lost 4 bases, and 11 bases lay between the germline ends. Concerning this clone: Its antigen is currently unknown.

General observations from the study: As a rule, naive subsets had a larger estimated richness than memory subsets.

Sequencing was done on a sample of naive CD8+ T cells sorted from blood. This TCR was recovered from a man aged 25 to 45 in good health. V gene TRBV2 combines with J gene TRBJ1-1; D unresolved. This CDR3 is CASSETETPTEAFF. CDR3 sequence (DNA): TGTGCCAGCAGTGAAACAGAAACCCCCACTGAAGCTTTCTTT. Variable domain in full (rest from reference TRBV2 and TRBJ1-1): EPEVTQTPSHQVTQMGQEVILRCVPISNHLYFYWYRQILGQKVEFLVSFYNNEISEKSEIFDDQFSVERPDGSNFTLKIRSTKLEDSAMYFCASSETETPTEAFFGQGTRLTVV.